This T cell receptor beta chain was found in a study of cytomegalovirus exposure and HLA in healthy donors. Study conclusions and caveats: The dataset shows that most TCR sequences were rare, while some public TCRs occurred in many donors.

The ends lost 1 base at V and 0 bases at J; junction bases unmatched: 5. CDR1 is MNHEY, CDR2 SMNVEV, per germline (reference sequence). This CDR3 is built from 18 residues. The study ran its PCR with 60 Vbeta and 13 Jbeta primers. Profiling relied on immunoSEQ multiplex PCR, and the TCRdb table lists in-frame clones only, not all of them. The table includes 150,000 to 200,000 clones, roughly 77% detected once. A remark on this clone: Its antigen is not identified.

This receptor was obtained from a woman aged 45-59 years in good health and CMV-seronegative. The sequencing input was PBMCs. The J gene is TRBJ2-6, the V gene TRBV27; 8 nucleotides align to TRBD1. The CDR3 DNA reads as TGTGCCAGCAGTTTATTCGGGACAGGCCTCTCTGGGGCCAACGTCCTGACTTTC. This translates into CASSLFGTGLSGANVLTF.